One sample yielded the 26 T cell receptor beta chains listed below, sequenced in a study of T cells after yellow fever vaccination. TCRdb re-called the 5' RACE reads with MiXCR, one entry per CDR3 protein. The sample holds some 200,000 distinct CDR3 sequences, approximately 10% seen once. Sample: CD8+ T cells sorted from PBMCs, taken 15 days after the yellow fever booster vaccination. The receptors derive from a young man who received the YFV17D yellow fever vaccine.

The chain is built from TRBV20-1 and TRBJ2-7, with 7 bases fitting TRBD1. V lost 4 bases to trimming and J lost 0 bases; unmatched junction nucleotides: 3. This CDR3 spans 13 amino acids. Germline CDR1 DFQATT, CDR2 SNEGSKA (reference sequence). CDR3 sequence reads: CSATGGYSYEQYF. The DNA of the CDR3 is TGCAGTGCTACAGGGGGTTACTCCTACGAGCAGTACTTC.

V is TRBV13 and J is TRBJ2-3; no reliable D call. CDR1 and CDR2 (germline): PRHDT, FYEKMQ (reference sequence). V dropped 5 bases and J dropped 2 bases, with 14 bases sitting between them. CDR3 length: 15 residues. DNA for the CDR3: TGTGCCAGCAGCGCTCTGTCACGAGACACAGATACGCAGTATTTT. Its protein is CASSALSRDTDTQYF.

The CDR3 region is CASSVTGIGEAFF. CDR3 coding DNA: TGTGCCAGCAGCGTGACAGGGATCGGTGAAGCTTTCTTT. This chain uses TRBV7-9 with TRBJ1-1; TRBD1 matches 7 bases. The trim removed 5 bases at V and 7 bases at J, leaving 7 bases unmatched. There are 13 residues in the CDR3. CDR1 and CDR2 (germline): SEHNR, FQNEAQ (reference sequence).

The J gene is TRBJ2-7, the V gene TRBV2, with a tentative D call TRBD2 (5 bases). V gave up 7 bases and J gave up 6 bases, with 13 bases separating them. Germline CDR1 SNHLY, CDR2 FYNNEI. The CDR3 has 12 residues. CDR3 protein: CASKGVVSEQYF. CDR3 nucleotide sequence: TGTGCCAGCAAGGGAGTGGTCAGCGAGCAGTACTTC.

This clonotype was detected a few times. The chain has TRBV10-3 and TRBJ2-6; no clear D gene. V gave up 2 bases and J gave up 5 bases, with 16 bases separating them. Germline CDR1 is ENHRY and CDR2 is SYGVKD. CDR3 length: 17 amino acids. This CDR3 is CAISERDRSPWANVLTF. In DNA form, the CDR3 reads TGTGCCATCAGTGAGCGAGACCGGTCCCCCTGGGCCAACGTCCTGACTTTC.

This clonotype was picked up many times. The chain is built from TRBV7-6 and TRBJ2-7, with 7 bases identical to TRBD2. This CDR3 is 14 amino acids long. CDR1 and CDR2 from the germline V gene are SGHVS and FNYEAQ. Trimming took 1 base from V and 3 from J; bases not matched to a gene: 3. The CDR3 DNA reads TGTGCCAGCAGCTTAGAAGCGGGACTCTACGAGCAGTACTTC. Translated: CASSLEAGLYEQYF.

The chain combines TRBV6-5 with TRBJ2-7; D ambiguous. V lost 0 bases to trimming and J lost 2 bases, with 5 bases between them. This CDR3 has 13 residues. The germline CDR1 and CDR2 sequences are MNHEY and SVGAGI. The CDR3 nucleotides are TGTGCCAGCAGTTACTCGCCAGCCTACGAGCAGTACTTC. The encoded protein is CASSYSPAYEQYF.

This clonotype was recorded a few times. The chain carries TRBV20-1 and TRBJ2-5; D remains unclear. The CDR3 consists of 12 residues. Germline V CDR1 and CDR2: DFQATT, SNEGSKA (reference sequence). Deletions cut 4 bases from V and 2 bases from J, with 8 bases between. In DNA form, the CDR3 reads TGCAGTGCTACCGAAGATCAAGAGACCCAGTACTTC. Translation: CSATEDQETQYF.

V is TRBV27 and J is TRBJ2-1; TRBD1 or TRBD2 may be the D gene (5 bases each). The CDR3 extends over 16 amino acids. The germline CDR1 and CDR2 sequences are MNHEY and SMNVEV (reference sequence). Trimming shortened V by 0 bases and J by 1 base, and 10 bases separated the two germline ends. This CDR3 reads CASSLSKGESYNEQFF. The CDR3 nucleotides read TGTGCCAGCAGTTTATCGAAAGGGGAGTCCTACAATGAGCAGTTCTTC.

In its sample, this clonotype was seen many times. Written as DNA, the CDR3 is TGTGCCAGCAGAGACTCCTACTCCTACGAGCAGTACTTC. This sequence encodes CASRDSYSYEQYF. The chain employs TRBV7-9 and TRBJ2-7; D remains ambiguous. Germline CDR1 is SEHNR and CDR2 is FQNEAQ (reference sequence). CDR3 size: 13 residues. V was trimmed by 6 bases and J by 0 bases, leaving 9 bases between them.

In its sample, this clonotype was seen a few times. As DNA, the CDR3 is TGTGCCAGCAGCCAAGGGGATAATGAGCAGTTCTTC. Protein: CASSQGDNEQFF. J is TRBJ2-1 and V is TRBV3-1; D remains unclear. The CDR3 contains 12 residues. CDR1 is LGHDT, CDR2 YNNKEL, per germline (reference sequence). Trimming cost V 1 base and J 7 bases, with 5 bases left between them.

This clonotype occurred a few times. V is TRBV11-2 and J is TRBJ2-3; the D is unclear. There are 13 residues in the CDR3. From germline, CDR1 is SGHAT and CDR2 FQNNGV. V shed 5 bases and J shed 3 bases, with 9 bases lying between them. CDR3 sequence: CASSPQVTDTQYF. The CDR3 DNA is TGTGCCAGCAGCCCCCAGGTTACAGATACGCAGTATTTT.

This clonotype was recorded a few times. The rearrangement joins TRBV10-3 to TRBJ2-5; weak D call: TRBD1 (8 bases). Germline-derived CDR1 and CDR2 are ENHRY and SYGVKD. This CDR3 region has 16 residues. The V gene lost 4 bases and the J gene lost 4 bases, with 19 bases spanning the gap. CDR3 bases: TGTGCCATCAGTGTCCCGGACAGGGAGGGTGGAGAGACCCAGTACTTC. Its protein is CAISVPDREGGETQYF.

This rearrangement joins TRBV19 to TRBJ2-1; unclear D gene. V was trimmed by 5 bases and J by 4 bases, leaving 12 bases between them. The CDR3 is 14 amino acids. Germline assignment: CDR1 LNHDA and CDR2 SQIVND (reference sequence). The CDR3 here is CASSAYTGYNEQFF. The CDR3 nucleotides are TGTGCCAGTAGTGCCTATACCGGGTACAATGAGCAGTTCTTC.

The CDR3 region has the DNA TGTGCCAGCAGCTTTACCGGGACAGGGGTCGAGCAGTACTTC. Its protein is CASSFTGTGVEQYF. V is TRBV7-9 and J is TRBJ2-7; TRBD1 aligns across 10 bases. Losses at the gene ends were 3 bases for V and 6 bases for J; bases not matched to a gene: 5. Per germline, CDR1 SEHNR and CDR2 FQNEAQ (reference sequence). This CDR3 has 14 residues.

This chain joins TRBV27 and TRBJ1-5; D unclear. Trimming cost V 3 bases and J 6 bases, with 15 bases left between them. Germline V gives CDR1 MNHEY, CDR2 SMNVEV (reference sequence). CDR3 length: 15 amino acids. Written as DNA, the CDR3 is TGTGCCAGCAGTTTGGCAGGAACTCCGCTTCAGCCCCAGCATTTT. Protein: CASSLAGTPLQPQHF.

This clonotype occurred a few times. This sequence joins TRBV4-1 and TRBJ2-6; TRBD2 aligns across 11 bases. V lost 2 bases, J lost 2 bases, and 8 bases stayed unmatched. CDR1 is MGHRA and CDR2 is YSYEKL in the germline V gene. The CDR3 is 19 amino acids. The CDR3 DNA sequence: TGCGCCAGCAGCCAACTTGGACTAGCGGGTTCTCCTGGGGCCAACGTCCTGACTTTC. This translates into CASSQLGLAGSPGANVLTF.

This clonotype appeared many times. The V gene is TRBV15, the J gene TRBJ1-4, with TRBD1 identical over 7 bases. CDR1 is LNHNV and CDR2 is YYDKDF in the germline V gene (reference sequence). CDR3 size: 17 residues. V dropped 7 bases and J dropped 3; count of bases not matched to a gene: 14. CDR3 in amino acids: CATKDNRGLEANEKLFF. The CDR3 DNA is TGTGCCACCAAAGATAACAGGGGTCTCGAAGCTAATGAAAAACTGTTTTTT. Filled out from reference TRBV15 and TRBJ1-4, the complete variable domain reads DAMVIQNPRYQVTQFGKPVTLSCSQTLNHNVMYWYQQKSSQAPKLLFHYYDKDFNNEADTPDNFQSRRPNTSFCFLDIRSPGLGDTAMYLCATKDNRGLEANEKLFFGSGTQLSVL.

This clonotype was recorded at least ten times. The chain links TRBV6-1 to TRBJ2-5, with D uncertain. The CDR3 runs 15 residues. Trimming took off 1 base at V and 4 bases at J, with 13 bases between the two ends. Germline V gene data show CDR1 as MNHNS and CDR2 as SASEGT. The CDR3 region is CASSEGALLRETQYF. CDR3 nucleotides: TGTGCCAGCAGTGAAGGGGCGCTTTTGAGAGAGACCCAGTACTTC.

The V call is TRBV15, the J call TRBJ2-1; 8 positions match TRBD1. This CDR3 region has 18 residues. Trimming cost V 1 base and J 2 bases; bases outside gene matches: 10. Germline loops: CDR1 LNHNV, CDR2 YYDKDF (reference sequence). The CDR3 spells CATSRGFDRGPAYNEQFF. The DNA for the CDR3 is TGTGCCACCAGCAGAGGCTTTGACAGGGGCCCCGCCTACAATGAGCAGTTCTTC.

This clonotype was counted ten times or more. V gene TRBV28 combines with J gene TRBJ2-5; the D call may be TRBD1 or TRBD2 (6 bases each). Germline-derived CDR1 and CDR2 are MDHEN and SYDVKM. There are 16 residues in the CDR3. The V gene lost 6 bases and the J gene lost 1 base, with 18 bases spanning the gap. CDR3 sequence reads: CASRRDWDILQETQYF. DNA for the CDR3: TGTGCCAGCAGAAGGGACTGGGACATTCTCCAAGAGACCCAGTACTTC.

J is TRBJ1-1 and V is TRBV7-9; a possible D gene is TRBD1 (5 bases). There are 14 residues in the CDR3. V shed 5 bases and J shed 5 bases, with 15 bases lying between them. Germline CDR1 and CDR2: SEHNR and FQNEAQ (reference sequence). CDR3: CASSAVTGRTEAFF. DNA of the CDR3: TGTGCCAGCAGCGCCGTTACAGGACGGACTGAAGCTTTCTTT.

The chain links TRBV28 to TRBJ2-5, with D perhaps matching TRBD1 (6 bases). V was cut by 4 bases and J by 5 bases, with 14 bases left in between. The CDR3 contains 14 residues. Germline CDR1 is MDHEN and CDR2 is SYDVKM. The CDR3 reads CASSSSTGWETQYF. As DNA, the CDR3 is TGTGCCAGCAGTTCGAGCACAGGGTGGGAGACCCAGTACTTC.

This chain connects TRBV4-1 to TRBJ1-1, with D possibly TRBD1 on 5 matching bases. CDR1 and CDR2 (germline): MGHRA, YSYEKL. V shed 4 bases and J shed 11 bases, with 14 bases lying between them. This CDR3 region has 12 residues. The CDR3 sequence is CASSRGTNHAFF. The CDR3 nucleotides read TGCGCCAGCAGCCGAGGGACGAATCACGCTTTCTTT.

This clonotype occurred a few times. The chain combines TRBV6-2 or TRBV6-3 with TRBJ2-5; tentative D call: TRBD2 (7 bases). CDR3 length: 13 amino acids. Per the germline V gene, CDR1 is MNHEY and CDR2 is SVGEGT. V was trimmed by 8 bases and J by 3 bases, leaving 13 bases between them. In DNA form, the CDR3 reads TGTGCCAGCGCCCGGGGGGCCGAAGAGACCCAGTACTTC. Its translation is CASARGAEETQYF.

This clonotype was seen many times. The CDR3 nucleotides are TGCGCCAGCAGCCAAGATAAAACCCTCTCTCGCCTCAATGAGCAGTTCTTC. Translating it yields CASSQDKTLSRLNEQFF. The rearrangement joins TRBV4-3 to TRBJ2-1; D not resolved. V was trimmed by 0 bases and J by 6 bases, leaving 18 bases between them. The germline V gene encodes CDR1 LGHNA and CDR2 YSLEER. This CDR3 is built from 17 residues.